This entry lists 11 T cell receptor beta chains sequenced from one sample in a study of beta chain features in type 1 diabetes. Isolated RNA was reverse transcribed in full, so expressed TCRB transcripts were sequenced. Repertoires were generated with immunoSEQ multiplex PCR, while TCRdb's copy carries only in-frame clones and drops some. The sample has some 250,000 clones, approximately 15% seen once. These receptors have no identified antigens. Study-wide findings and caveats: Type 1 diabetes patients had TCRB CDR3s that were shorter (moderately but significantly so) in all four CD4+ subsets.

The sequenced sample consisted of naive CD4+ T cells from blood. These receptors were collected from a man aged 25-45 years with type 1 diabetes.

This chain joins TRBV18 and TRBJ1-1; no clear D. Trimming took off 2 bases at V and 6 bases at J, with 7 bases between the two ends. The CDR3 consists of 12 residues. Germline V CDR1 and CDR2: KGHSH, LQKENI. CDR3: CASSPGRAEAFF. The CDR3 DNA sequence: TGTGCCAGCTCACCAGGGCGAGCTGAAGCTTTCTTT.

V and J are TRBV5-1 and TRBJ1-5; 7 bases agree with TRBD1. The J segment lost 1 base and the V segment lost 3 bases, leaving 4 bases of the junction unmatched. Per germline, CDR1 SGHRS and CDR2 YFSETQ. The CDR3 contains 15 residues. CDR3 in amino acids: CASSWGTASNQPQHF. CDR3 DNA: TGCGCCAGCAGCTGGGGGACAGCAAGCAATCAGCCCCAGCATTTT. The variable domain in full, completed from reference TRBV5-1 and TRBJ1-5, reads KAGVTQTPRYLIKTRGQQVTLSCSPISGHRSVSWYQQTPGQGLQFLFEYFSETQRNKGNFPGRFSGRQFSNSRSEMNVSTLELGDSALYLCASSWGTASNQPQHFGDGTRLSIL.

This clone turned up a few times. CDR3 loop: CASSQDRVPLFEQYF. Written as DNA, the CDR3 is TGCGCCAGCAGCCAAGATCGGGTCCCCCTATTCGAGCAGTACTTC. The rearrangement links TRBV4-1 to TRBJ2-7; D uncertain. Trimming took off 0 bases at V and 6 bases at J, with 15 bases between the two ends. Germline lookup yields CDR1 MGHRA and CDR2 YSYEKL. This CDR3 has 15 residues.

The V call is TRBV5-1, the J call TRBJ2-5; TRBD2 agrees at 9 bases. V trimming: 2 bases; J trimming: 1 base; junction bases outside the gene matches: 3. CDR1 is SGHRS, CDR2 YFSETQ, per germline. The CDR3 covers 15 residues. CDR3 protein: CASSFSGGGQETQYF. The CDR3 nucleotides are TGCGCCAGCAGCTTTAGCGGGGGCGGCCAAGAGACCCAGTACTTC.

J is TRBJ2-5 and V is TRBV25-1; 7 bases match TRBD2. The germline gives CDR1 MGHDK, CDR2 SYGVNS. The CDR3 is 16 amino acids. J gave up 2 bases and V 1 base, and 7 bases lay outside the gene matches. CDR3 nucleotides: TGTGCCAGCAGTGAATGGGGGGGTGGGCGACAAGAGACCCAGTACTTC. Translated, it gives CASSEWGGGRQETQYF.

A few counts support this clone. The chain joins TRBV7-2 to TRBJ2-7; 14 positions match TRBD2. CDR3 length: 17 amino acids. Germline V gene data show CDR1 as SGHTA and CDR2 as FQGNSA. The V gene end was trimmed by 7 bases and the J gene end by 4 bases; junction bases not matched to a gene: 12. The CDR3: CASTPRLAGGPRYEQYF. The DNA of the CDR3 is TGTGCCAGCACCCCAAGACTAGCGGGAGGGCCGCGGTACGAGCAGTACTTC.

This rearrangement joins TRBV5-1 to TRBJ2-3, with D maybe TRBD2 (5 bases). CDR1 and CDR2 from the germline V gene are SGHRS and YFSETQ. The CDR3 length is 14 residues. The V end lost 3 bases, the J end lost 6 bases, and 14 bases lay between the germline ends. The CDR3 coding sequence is TGCGCCAGCAGCTCAGGACCCAGCGGTGATACGCAGTATTTT. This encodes CASSSGPSGDTQYF.

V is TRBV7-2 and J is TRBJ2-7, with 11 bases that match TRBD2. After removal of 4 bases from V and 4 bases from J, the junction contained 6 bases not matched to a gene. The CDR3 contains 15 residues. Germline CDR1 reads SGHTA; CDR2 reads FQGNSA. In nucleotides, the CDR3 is TGTGCCAGCAGCTCGACTAGCGGGAAAGGGTACGAGCAGTACTTC. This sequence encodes CASSSTSGKGYEQYF.

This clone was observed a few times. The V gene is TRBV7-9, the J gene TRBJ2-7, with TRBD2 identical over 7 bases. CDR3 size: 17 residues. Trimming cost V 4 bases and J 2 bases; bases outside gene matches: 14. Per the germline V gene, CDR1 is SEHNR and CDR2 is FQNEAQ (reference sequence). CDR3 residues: CASSSPGLTRTTYEQYF. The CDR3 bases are TGTGCCAGCAGCTCCCCGGGACTAACGAGAACGACCTACGAGCAGTACTTC.

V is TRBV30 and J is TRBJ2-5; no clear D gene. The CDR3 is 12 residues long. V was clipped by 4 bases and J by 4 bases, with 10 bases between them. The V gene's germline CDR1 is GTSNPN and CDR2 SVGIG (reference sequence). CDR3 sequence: CAWTSNRETQYF. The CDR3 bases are TGTGCCTGGACCAGCAACAGAGAGACCCAGTACTTC. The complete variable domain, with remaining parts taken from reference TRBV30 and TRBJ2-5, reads SQTIHQWPATLVQPVGSPLSLECTVEGTSNPNLYWYRQAAGRGLQLLFYSVGIGQISSEVPQNLSASRPQDRQFILSSKKLLLSDSGFYLCAWTSNRETQYFGPGTRLLVL.

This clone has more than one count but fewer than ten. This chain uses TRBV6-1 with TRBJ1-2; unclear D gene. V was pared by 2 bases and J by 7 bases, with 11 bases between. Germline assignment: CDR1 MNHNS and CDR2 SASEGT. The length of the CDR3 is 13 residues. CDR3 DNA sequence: TGTGCCAGCAGTGAAATGTGGAGCACTGGCTACACCTTC. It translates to CASSEMWSTGYTF.